Sequencing of this T cell receptor (beta chain) was carried out in a study of cytomegalovirus exposure and HLA in healthy donors (TCRdb year 2017). In terms of the full investigation: In an earlier analysis of some 550 of the donors, roughly 300 Gb of sequence data and approximately 120 million unique TCR beta sequences from about 179 million T cells were reported. Around 300 gigabases of sequencing data and tens of millions of unique TCR sequences were included in an early release covering around 650 HLA-typed donors. The genetic ancestry cluster associated with self-reported Caucasian donors included 80% to 90% of the 300 to 400 genotyped donors. The study aimed to test whether signatures of past pathogen exposure could be identified by cataloging public T cell receptors. Using immunosequencing, the study profiled T cell repertoires from approximately 700 subjects and related those repertoires to cytomegalovirus serostatus. Along with the approximately 700-subject first cohort, a separate validation cohort of about 110 different subjects was used. The study combined high-throughput TCR immunosequencing, statistical association of individual TCRs with disease status, and machine learning to predict cytomegalovirus infection status. In a later analysis, previously published TCR beta repertoires from 550 to 700 donors were re-analyzed and high-resolution HLA genotyping was added so that TCR occurrence patterns could be studied. In the later analysis, no new phenotypic data were used to find candidate immune exposures; instead, reliance was placed on TCR beta sequences and their occurrence across donors. In an earlier analysis of 500 to 650 of the donors, high-throughput TCR beta sequencing was used to judge whether each TCR beta V gene segment behaved as functional or pseudogenic. Donor age, sex, ethnicity and CMV serostatus were compiled together with the repertoire data. A later genetic analysis took genome-wide SNP genotypes for 398 of the 666 donors and used that subset as a discovery cohort. Every discovery cohort repertoire had been produced on one sequencing platform. HLA typing covered class I and class II loci at four-digit resolution. Typing coverage varied by locus: about 629-630 donors for A, B, C, DRB1 and DQB1; some 520 for DQA1; over 600 for DPA1; under 490 for DPB1. About five DR-DQ haplotypes were handled as single units for association and clustering, since linkage in the cohort was strong. Among over 350 genotyped donors of the cohort, an average of 235,054 unique TCR beta nucleotide sequences were sequenced per donor, around a sixth of them non-productive.

The library was generated by the immunoSEQ multiplex PCR assay. A mixture of 60 forward primers for TCR Vbeta segments and 13 reverse primers for TCR Jbeta segments was used in the multiplex PCR. The CDR3 region of rearranged TCR beta genes was amplified from genomic DNA with a multiplex PCR assay. Amplified TCR beta libraries were sequenced as 87-base-pair reads on the Illumina HiSeq System. The study's own analysis went as follows. In a later analysis, about 80 million unique TCR beta chains were counted across the 650 to 700 repertoires, and roughly 10 million of these chains were shared by at least two donors. Raw reads were error-corrected and collapsed into unique sequences by a nearest-neighbor algorithm in which closely related sequences were merged to remove PCR and sequencing errors. To assign V, D and J gene segments, CDR3 sequences were aligned to IMGT reference sequences. Each retained sequence needed at least a six-nucleotide match to both a V gene segment and a J gene segment. Rearrangements were called productive when the CDR3 lacked stop codons and stayed in frame with V and J; all others were non-productive. Following IMGT convention, CDR3 was defined as the stretch from the second conserved V-encoded cysteine to the conserved J-encoded phenylalanine. In an earlier analysis of around 540 of the donors, sequences lacking an unambiguous match to a single V gene segment were excluded. An earlier analysis of a few hundred of the donors classified V segments as functional when productive rearrangements were above 56.7% and as segregating when the standard deviation between donors was above 5%. A statistical classification framework was built to diagnose cytomegalovirus status from the catalog of TCR beta chain sequences. In a later analysis, TCR nucleotide sequences were compared against IMGT/GENE-DB human TR gene sequences so that V and J genes could be assigned. In a later analysis, CDR3 sequences and most-parsimonious VDJ recombination scenarios were assigned using the TCRdist pipeline. In a later analysis, every TCR beta chain was defined by the combination of its CDR3 amino acid sequence and its V-gene family, and reads without a unique V-gene family were dropped. In a later analysis, approximately 640 highly shared, low-generation-probability nucleotide sequences were removed to address suspected cross-contamination and a sequencing artifact. A later analysis calculated a clonal expansion index for each public chain from normalized within-repertoire ranks of inferred template counts. In a later analysis, generation probabilities were computed with a VDJ recombination model fitted to out-of-frame rearrangements, and the resulting probabilities were checked against IGoR. A later analysis scored TCR-TCR, TCR-HLA and TCR-CMV co-occurrence with hypergeometric tests, applying a repertoire-size bias correction to TCR pairs. False discovery rates were estimated in a later analysis by permuting HLA or CMV assignments 20 times. In a later analysis, co-occurring TCRs were grouped using DBSCAN, with TCRdist sequence similarity added in when clustering inside HLA-allele-positive subsets. For co-occurrence clustering, repertoires with fewer than 30,000 or more than 120,000 public chains were excluded, along with four or five repertoires with anomalous nucleotide sharing. Entries here come from immuneACCESS through TCRdb and include only in-frame sequences with V and J called. Some clones fail to appear in such tables; in the studies checked, an unresolved V gene covers under half of the shortfall, and the cause of the remainder is unknown. D and trimming come from the DNA, and the V and J calls and clone size come from that table. The sample has roughly 180,000 clones on record, 77% of them singletons. Together, the top ten hold 3.7% of the sample.

Study-wide findings and limitations: Several of the top co-occurrence clusters appeared to be linked to parvovirus B19, influenza, CMV and Epstein-Barr virus, according to a later analysis. In the study, 150 to 200 TCR beta chains were listed as associated with cytomegalovirus. A further reported finding was that TCR beta sequences accurately predicted the HLA-A and HLA-B alleles for most subjects in the first cohort. At a false discovery rate of 0.05, a later analysis linked 16,951 TCR beta sequences to specific HLA alleles. An association between a missense DCLRE1C variant and V-gene and J-gene trimming of TCR beta chains was found in a later genetic analysis and replicated in an independent cohort. The classifier was reported to diagnose cytomegalovirus status with high specificity and sensitivity in both the original cohort and the validation cohort. Because some donors lacked HLA typing at each locus, the association tests relied only on the typed subset. Broadly in line with IMGT annotations, most TCR beta V segments showed up in productive rearrangements about 90% or about 30% of the time in an earlier analysis of 450 to 750 of the donors. Strong co-occurrence of HLA alleles, especially DR and DQ, made assigning TCR associations to individual alleles difficult. According to a later analysis, TCR association rates differed among HLA loci, with DRB1 alleles showing the most associated TCRs and HLA-C alleles showing the fewest. It was suggested by the authors that the approach could potentially be generalized to other disease states and immunological phenotypes. Roughly 15 rarely observed V segments, including chromosome 9 orphons, were excluded from the earlier analysis of approximately 500 of the donors because counts were too low. This cohort had only TCR beta chains sequenced, and the lack of alpha or paired-chain data limited which features could be detected. Correlated functional status among segregating V segments might be attributable to linkage disequilibrium, but an unknown experimental factor could not be ruled out. For the cohort, immune exposure information was limited to CMV serostatus. A cluster of highly shared sequence variants was judged likely to be a technical artifact of the sequencing pipeline. Compared with the approximately 720-donor mean, donors in an Asian-associated ancestry cluster had fewer N-insertions in productive TCRs, according to a later genetic analysis. A few of the identified cytomegalovirus-associated TCR beta chains were confirmed in vitro to be specific for cytomegalovirus antigens. The presence/absence analyses assumed that sequencing depth was roughly uniform across donors, and that assumption may not be true. Most TCR sequences were seen in very few donors, while some public TCRs were found in many individuals. Some IMGT-functional V segments, including TRBV6-2 and TRBV6-3, could not be told apart with the 87-base-pair reads, so those segments were excluded. In a later analysis, HLA-associated TCR beta chains showed more clonal expansion and lower generation probabilities than non-associated chains that were equally common. In a later analysis, most CMV-associated TCR beta chains were found to appear HLA-restricted, with HLA associations seemingly driven largely by CMV exposure.

Spanning cysteine to phenylalanine, the CDR3 consists of 17 amino acids. Of the read, only the CDR3 DNA is kept; its 51 bases are in frame from base 1. The cohort consisted of 650 to 850 healthy bone marrow donors. Cohort members were all nominally healthy when sampled, although unrecorded immune exposures were likely present. The donor tested CMV seropositive and was one of the 289 seropositive cohort members. A peripheral blood sample was provided by each donor, and peripheral blood mononuclear cells were used for TCR beta sequencing. Genomic DNA extraction from the blood cell samples was performed with the Qiagen DNeasy Blood Extraction Kit. Worth noting for this clone: The clone's antigen remains unknown. Base qualities are not at hand, and no much larger clone is one base apart.

The chain is assembled from TRBV1 and TRBJ2-3; the table's D call, TRBD2, was not checked against the DNA. TRBV1 is recorded as a pseudogene. This sequence was found in a woman aged 55-69 years in good health and CMV-seropositive. The sample consisted of PBMCs. For the CDR3, the sequence is CTSSQIIAGEGADTQYF. The base sequence is TGCACCAGCAGCCAGATAATAGCGGGGGAGGGTGCAGATACGCAGTATTTT.